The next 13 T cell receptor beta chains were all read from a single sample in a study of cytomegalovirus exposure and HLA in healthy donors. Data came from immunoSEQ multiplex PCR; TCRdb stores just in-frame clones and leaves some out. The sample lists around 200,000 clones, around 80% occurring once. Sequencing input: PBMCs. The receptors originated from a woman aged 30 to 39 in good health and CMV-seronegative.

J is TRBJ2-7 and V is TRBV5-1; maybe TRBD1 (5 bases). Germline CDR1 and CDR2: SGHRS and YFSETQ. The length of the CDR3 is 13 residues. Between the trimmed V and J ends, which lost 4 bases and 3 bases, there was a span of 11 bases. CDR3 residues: CASSLDSDYEQYF. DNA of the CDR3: TGCGCCAGCAGCCTAGACAGTGACTACGAGCAGTACTTC.

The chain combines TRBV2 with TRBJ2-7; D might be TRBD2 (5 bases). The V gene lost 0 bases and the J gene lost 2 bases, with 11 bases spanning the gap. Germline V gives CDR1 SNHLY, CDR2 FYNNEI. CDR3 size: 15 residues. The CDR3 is CASSEAEGGAYEQYF. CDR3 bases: TGTGCCAGCAGTGAAGCAGAGGGCGGAGCCTACGAGCAGTACTTC.

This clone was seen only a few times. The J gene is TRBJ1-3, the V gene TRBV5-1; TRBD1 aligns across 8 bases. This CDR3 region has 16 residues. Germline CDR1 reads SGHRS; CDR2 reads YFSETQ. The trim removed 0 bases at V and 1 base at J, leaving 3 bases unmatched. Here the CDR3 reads CASSLDRGASGNTIYF. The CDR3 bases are TGCGCCAGCAGCTTGGACAGGGGGGCTTCTGGAAACACCATATATTTT.

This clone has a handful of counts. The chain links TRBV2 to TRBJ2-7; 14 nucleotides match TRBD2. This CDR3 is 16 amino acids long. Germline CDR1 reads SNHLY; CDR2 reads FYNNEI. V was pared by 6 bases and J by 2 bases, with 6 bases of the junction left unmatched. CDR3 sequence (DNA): TGTGCCAGCAGCCGGCGGGGACTAGCGGGAGCCTACGAGCAGTACTTC. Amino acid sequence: CASSRRGLAGAYEQYF.

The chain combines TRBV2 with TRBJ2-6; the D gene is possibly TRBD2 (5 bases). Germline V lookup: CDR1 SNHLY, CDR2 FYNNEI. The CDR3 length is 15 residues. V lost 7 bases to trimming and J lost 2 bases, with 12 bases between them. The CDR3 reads CASNPGIPGANVLTF. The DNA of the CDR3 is TGTGCCAGCAACCCGGGGATCCCTGGGGCCAACGTCCTGACTTTC. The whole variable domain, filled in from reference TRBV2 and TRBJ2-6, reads EPEVTQTPSHQVTQMGQEVILRCVPISNHLYFYWYRQILGQKVEFLVSFYNNEISEKSEIFDDQFSVERPDGSNFTLKIRSTKLEDSAMYFCASNPGIPGANVLTFGAGSRLTVL.

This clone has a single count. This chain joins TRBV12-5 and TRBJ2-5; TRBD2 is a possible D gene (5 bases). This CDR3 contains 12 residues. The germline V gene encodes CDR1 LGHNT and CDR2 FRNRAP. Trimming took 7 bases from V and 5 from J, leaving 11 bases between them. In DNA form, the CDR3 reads TGTGCTAGTGCCGTGAGGGCGGAGACCCAGTACTTC. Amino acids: CASAVRAETQYF. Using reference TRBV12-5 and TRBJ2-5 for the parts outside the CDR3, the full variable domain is DARVTQTPRHKVTEMGQEVTMRCQPILGHNTVFWYRQTMMQGLELLAYFRNRAPLDDSGMPKDRFSAEMPDATLATLKIQPSEPRDSAVYFCASAVRAETQYFGPGTRLLVL.

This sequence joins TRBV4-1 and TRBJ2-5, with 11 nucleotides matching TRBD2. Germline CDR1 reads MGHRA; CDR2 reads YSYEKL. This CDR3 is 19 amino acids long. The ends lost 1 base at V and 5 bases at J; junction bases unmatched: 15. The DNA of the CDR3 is TGCGCCAGCAGCCAAGGCGACCCTTTCCTAGCGGGAGGTTGGGAGACCCAGTACTTC. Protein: CASSQGDPFLAGGWETQYF.

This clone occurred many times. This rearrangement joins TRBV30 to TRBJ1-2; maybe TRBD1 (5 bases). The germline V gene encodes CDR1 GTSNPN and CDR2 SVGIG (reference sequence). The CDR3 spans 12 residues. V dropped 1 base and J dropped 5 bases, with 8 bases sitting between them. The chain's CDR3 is CAWSEEGYGYTF. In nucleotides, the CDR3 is TGTGCCTGGAGTGAGGAGGGGTATGGCTACACCTTC.

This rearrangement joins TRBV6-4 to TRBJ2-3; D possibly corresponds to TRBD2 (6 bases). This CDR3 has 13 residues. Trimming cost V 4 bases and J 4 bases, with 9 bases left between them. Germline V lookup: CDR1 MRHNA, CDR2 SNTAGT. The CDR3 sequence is CASSGGLPDTQYF. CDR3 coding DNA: TGTGCCAGCAGTGGGGGACTTCCAGATACGCAGTATTTT.

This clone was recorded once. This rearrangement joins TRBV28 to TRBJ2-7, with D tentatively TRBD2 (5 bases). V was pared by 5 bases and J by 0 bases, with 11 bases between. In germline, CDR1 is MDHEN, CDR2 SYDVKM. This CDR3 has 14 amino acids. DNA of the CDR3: TGTGCCAGCAGTACCCCAACTAGCTCCTACGAGCAGTACTTC. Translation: CASSTPTSSYEQYF.

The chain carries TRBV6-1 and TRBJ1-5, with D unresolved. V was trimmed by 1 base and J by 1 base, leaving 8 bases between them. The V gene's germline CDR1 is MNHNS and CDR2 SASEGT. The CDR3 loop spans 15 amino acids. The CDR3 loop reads CASSEGTVSNQPQHF. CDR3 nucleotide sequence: TGTGCCAGCAGTGAAGGGACTGTGAGCAATCAGCCCCAGCATTTT.

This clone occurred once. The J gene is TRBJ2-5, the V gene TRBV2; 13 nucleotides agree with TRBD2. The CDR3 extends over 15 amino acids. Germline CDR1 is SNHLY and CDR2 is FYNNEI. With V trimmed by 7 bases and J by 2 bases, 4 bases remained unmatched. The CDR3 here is CASTGTSGAQETQYF. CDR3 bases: TGTGCCAGCACCGGGACTAGCGGGGCACAAGAGACCCAGTACTTC. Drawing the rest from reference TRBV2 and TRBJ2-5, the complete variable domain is EPEVTQTPSHQVTQMGQEVILRCVPISNHLYFYWYRQILGQKVEFLVSFYNNEISEKSEIFDDQFSVERPDGSNFTLKIRSTKLEDSAMYFCASTGTSGAQETQYFGPGTRLLVL.

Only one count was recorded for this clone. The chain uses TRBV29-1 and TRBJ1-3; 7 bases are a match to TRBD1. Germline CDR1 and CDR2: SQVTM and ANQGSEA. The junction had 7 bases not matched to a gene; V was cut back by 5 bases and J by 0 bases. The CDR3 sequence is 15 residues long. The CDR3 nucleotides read TGCAGCGTTAGGACAGGCCTGAACTCTGGAAACACCATATATTTT. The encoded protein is CSVRTGLNSGNTIYF.